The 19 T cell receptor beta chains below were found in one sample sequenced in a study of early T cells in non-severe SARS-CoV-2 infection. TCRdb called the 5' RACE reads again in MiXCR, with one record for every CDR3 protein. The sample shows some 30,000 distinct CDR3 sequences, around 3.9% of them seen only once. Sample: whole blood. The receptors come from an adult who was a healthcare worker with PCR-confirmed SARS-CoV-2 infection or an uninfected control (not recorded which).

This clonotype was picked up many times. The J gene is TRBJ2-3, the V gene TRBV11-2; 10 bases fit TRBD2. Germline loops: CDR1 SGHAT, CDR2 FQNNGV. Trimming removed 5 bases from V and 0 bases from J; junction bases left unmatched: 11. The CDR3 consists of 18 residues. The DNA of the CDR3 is TGTGCCAGCAGCCGCCGGCCGGGACTAGCGATTAGCACAGATACGCAGTATTTT. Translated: CASSRRPGLAISTDTQYF. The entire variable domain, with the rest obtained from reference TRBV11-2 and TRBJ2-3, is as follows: EAGVAQSPRYKIIEKRQSVAFWCNPISGHATLYWYQQILGQGPKLLIQFQNNGVVDDSQLPKDRFSAERLKGVDSTLKIQPAKLEDSAVYLCASSRRPGLAISTDTQYFGPGTRLTVL.

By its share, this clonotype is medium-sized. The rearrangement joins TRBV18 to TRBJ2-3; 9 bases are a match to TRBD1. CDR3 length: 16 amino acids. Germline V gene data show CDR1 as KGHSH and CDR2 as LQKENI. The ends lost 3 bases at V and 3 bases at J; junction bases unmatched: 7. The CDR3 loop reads CASSPSLTGGTDTQYF. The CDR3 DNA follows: TGTGCCAGCTCACCGTCCTTGACAGGGGGAACAGATACGCAGTATTTT.

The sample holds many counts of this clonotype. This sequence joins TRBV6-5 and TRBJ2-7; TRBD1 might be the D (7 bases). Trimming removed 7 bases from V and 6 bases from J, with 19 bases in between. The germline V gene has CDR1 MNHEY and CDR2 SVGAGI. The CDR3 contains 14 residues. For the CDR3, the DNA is TGTGCCAGCACCACGACAGGGCCGGGGGCCGAGCAGTACTTC. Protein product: CASTTTGPGAEQYF.

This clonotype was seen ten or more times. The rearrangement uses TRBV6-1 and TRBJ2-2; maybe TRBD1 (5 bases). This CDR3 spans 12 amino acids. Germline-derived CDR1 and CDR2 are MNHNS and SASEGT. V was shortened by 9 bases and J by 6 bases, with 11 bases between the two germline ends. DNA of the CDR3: TGTGCCAGTCCAGGGTGGGCCGGGGAGCTGTTTTTT. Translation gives CASPGWAGELFF.

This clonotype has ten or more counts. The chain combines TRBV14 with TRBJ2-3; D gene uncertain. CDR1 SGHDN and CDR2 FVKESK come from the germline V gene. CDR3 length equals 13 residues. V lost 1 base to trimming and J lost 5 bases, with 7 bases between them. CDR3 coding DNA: TGTGCCAGCAGCCAAGTTCGTGGAGATACGCAGTATTTT. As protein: CASSQVRGDTQYF.

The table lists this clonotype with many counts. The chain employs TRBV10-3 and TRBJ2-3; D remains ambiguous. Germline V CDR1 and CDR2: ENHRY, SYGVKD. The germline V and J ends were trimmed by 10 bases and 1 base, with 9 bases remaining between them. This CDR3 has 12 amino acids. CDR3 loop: CATSPRTDTQYF. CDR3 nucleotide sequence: TGTGCCACGAGCCCGCGCACAGATACGCAGTATTTT.

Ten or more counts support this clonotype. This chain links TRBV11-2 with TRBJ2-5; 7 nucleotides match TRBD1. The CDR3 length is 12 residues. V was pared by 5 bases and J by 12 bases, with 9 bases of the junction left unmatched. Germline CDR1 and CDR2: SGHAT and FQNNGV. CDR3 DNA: TGTGCCAGCAGCCGAGACAGGGTGCAGGAGTACTTC. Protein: CASSRDRVQEYF.

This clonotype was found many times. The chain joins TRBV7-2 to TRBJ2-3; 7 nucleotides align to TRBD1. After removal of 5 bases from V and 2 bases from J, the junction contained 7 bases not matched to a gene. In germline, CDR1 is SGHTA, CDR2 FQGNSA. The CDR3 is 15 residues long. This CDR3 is CASSPRGQTTDTQYF. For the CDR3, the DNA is TGTGCCAGCAGCCCCCGGGGACAGACCACAGATACGCAGTATTTT. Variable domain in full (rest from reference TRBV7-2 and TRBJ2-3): GAGVSQSPSNKVTEKGKDVELRCDPISGHTALYWYRQSLGQGLEFLIYFQGNSAPDKSGLPSDRFSAERTGGSVSTLTIQRTQQEDSAVYLCASSPRGQTTDTQYFGPGTRLTVL.

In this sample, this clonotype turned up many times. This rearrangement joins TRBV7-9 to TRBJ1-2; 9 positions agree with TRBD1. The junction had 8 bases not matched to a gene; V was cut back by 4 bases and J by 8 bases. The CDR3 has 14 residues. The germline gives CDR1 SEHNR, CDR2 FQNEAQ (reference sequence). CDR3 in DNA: TGTGCCAGCAGCTCCACGGGACAGGGAAGGGGCTACACCTTC. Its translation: CASSSTGQGRGYTF.

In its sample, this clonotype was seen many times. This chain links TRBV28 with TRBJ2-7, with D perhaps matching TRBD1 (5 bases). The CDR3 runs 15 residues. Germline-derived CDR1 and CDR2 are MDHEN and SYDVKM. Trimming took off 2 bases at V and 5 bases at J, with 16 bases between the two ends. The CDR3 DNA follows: TGTGCCAGCAGTTTAAGAGTCCAGGGAAGGCACGAGCAGTACTTC. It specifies CASSLRVQGRHEQYF.

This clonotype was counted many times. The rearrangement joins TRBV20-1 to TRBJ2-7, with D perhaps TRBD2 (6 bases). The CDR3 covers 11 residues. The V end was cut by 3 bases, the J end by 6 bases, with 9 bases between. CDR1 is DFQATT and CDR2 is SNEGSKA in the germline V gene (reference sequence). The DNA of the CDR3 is TGCAGTGCTAGGGGAGGAACCGAGCAGTACTTC. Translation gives CSARGGTEQYF.

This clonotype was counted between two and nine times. This CDR3 reads CASSPGTSGGRNTGELFF. The CDR3 bases are TGCGCCAGCAGCCCGGGGACTAGCGGGGGCCGGAACACCGGGGAGCTGTTTTTT. The chain is built from TRBV5-1 and TRBJ2-2, with 14 bases identical to TRBD2. Germline V CDR1 and CDR2: SGHRS, YFSETQ. With V trimmed by 4 bases and J by 1 base, 6 bases remained unmatched. The CDR3 consists of 18 residues. Together with reference TRBV5-1 and TRBJ2-2, the CDR3 gives the full variable domain: KAGVTQTPRYLIKTRGQQVTLSCSPISGHRSVSWYQQTPGQGLQFLFEYFSETQRNKGNFPGRFSGRQFSNSRSEMNVSTLELGDSALYLCASSPGTSGGRNTGELFFGEGSRLTVL.

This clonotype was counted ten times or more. The CDR3 sequence: CASSLQLAGPPGGDEQFF. The DNA of the CDR3 is TGTGCCAGCAGTTTACAACTAGCGGGCCCCCCCGGGGGTGATGAGCAGTTCTTC. This sequence joins TRBV12-3 or TRBV12-4 and TRBJ2-1; 9 bases align to TRBD2. The ends lost 2 bases at V and 8 bases at J; junction bases unmatched: 16. This CDR3 has 18 amino acids.

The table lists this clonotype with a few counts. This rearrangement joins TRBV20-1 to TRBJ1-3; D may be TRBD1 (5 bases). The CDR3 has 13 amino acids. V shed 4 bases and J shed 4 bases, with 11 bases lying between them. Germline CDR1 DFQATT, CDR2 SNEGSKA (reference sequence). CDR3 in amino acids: CSANPRVGNTIYF. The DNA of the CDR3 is TGCAGTGCTAACCCCAGGGTCGGAAACACCATATATTTT.

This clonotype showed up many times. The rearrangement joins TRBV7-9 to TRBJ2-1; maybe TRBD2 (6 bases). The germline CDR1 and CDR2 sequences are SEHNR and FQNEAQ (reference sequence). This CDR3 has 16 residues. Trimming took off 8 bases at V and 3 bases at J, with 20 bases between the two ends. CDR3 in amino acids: CASRRSAGTGYNEQFF. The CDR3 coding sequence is TGTGCCAGCCGCAGGTCGGCGGGAACCGGCTACAATGAGCAGTTCTTC.

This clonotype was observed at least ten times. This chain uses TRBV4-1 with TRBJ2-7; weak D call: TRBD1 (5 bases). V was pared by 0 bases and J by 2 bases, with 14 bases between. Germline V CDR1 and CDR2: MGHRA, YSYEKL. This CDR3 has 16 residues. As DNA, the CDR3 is TGCGCCAGCAGCCAAGAGCCAGGAGACAGACCCTACGAGCAGTACTTC. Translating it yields CASSQEPGDRPYEQYF.

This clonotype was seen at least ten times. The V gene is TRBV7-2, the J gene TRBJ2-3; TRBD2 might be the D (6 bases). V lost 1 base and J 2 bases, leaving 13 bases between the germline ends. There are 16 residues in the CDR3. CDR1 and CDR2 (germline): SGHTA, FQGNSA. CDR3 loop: CASSLGLARDTDTQYF. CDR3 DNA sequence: TGTGCCAGCAGCTTAGGTTTGGCGCGGGACACAGATACGCAGTATTTT. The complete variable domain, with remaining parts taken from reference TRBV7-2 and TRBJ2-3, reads GAGVSQSPSNKVTEKGKDVELRCDPISGHTALYWYRQSLGQGLEFLIYFQGNSAPDKSGLPSDRFSAERTGGSVSTLTIQRTQQEDSAVYLCASSLGLARDTDTQYFGPGTRLTVL.

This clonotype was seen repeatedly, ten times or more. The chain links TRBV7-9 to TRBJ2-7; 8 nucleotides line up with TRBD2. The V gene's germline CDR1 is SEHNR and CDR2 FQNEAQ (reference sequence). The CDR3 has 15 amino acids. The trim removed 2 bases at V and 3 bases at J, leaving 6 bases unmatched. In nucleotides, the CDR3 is TGTGCCAGCAGCTTACTGCCACGGGGGGGCTACGAGCAGTACTTC. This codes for CASSLLPRGGYEQYF.

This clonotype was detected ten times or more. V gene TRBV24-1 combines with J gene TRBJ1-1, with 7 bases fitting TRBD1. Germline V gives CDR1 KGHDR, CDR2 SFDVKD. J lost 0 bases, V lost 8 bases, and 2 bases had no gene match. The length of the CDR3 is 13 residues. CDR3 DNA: TGTGCCACCAAGACAGGGATGAACACTGAAGCTTTCTTT. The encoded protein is CATKTGMNTEAFF.